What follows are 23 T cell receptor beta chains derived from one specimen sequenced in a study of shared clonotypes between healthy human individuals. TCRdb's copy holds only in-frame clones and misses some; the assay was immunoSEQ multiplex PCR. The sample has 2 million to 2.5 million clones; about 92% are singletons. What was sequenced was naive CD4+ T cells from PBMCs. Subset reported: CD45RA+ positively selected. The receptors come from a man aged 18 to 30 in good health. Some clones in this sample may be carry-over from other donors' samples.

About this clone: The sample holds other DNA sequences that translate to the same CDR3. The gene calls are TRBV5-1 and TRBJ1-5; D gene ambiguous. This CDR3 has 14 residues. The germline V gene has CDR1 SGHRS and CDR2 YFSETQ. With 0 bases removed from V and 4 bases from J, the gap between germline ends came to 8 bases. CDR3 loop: CASSLGTGNQPQHF. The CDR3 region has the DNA TGCGCCAGCAGCTTGGGGACGGGTAATCAGCCCCAGCATTTT.

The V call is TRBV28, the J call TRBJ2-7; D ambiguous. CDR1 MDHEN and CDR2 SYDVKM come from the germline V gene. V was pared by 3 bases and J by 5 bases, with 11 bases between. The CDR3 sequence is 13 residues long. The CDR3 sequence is CASSFVSRDEQYF. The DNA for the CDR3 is TGTGCCAGCAGTTTTGTTAGCCGGGACGAGCAGTACTTC.

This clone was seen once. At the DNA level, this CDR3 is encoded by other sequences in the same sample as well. CDR3: CSAYHNEQFF. The CDR3 nucleotides read TGCAGTGCTTACCATAATGAGCAGTTCTTC. The gene calls are TRBV20-1 and TRBJ2-1; D gene unclear. Germline loops: CDR1 DFQATT, CDR2 SNEGSKA (reference sequence). The CDR3 length is 10 residues. Between the trimmed V and J ends, which lost 5 bases and 7 bases, there was a span of 6 bases.

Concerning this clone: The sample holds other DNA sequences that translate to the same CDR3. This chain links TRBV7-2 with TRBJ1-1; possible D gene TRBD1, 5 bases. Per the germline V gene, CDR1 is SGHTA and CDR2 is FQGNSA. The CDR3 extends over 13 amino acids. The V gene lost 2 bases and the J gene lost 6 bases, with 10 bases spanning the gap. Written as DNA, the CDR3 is TGTGCCAGCAGCTTATCCAGGGATGCTGAAGCTTTCTTT. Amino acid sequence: CASSLSRDAEAFF.

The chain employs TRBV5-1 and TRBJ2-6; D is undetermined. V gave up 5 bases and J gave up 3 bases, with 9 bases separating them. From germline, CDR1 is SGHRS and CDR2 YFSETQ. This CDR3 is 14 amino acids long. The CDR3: CASRASGGANVLTF. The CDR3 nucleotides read TGCGCCAGCAGAGCCTCGGGTGGGGCCAACGTCCTGACTTTC. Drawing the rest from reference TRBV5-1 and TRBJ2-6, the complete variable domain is KAGVTQTPRYLIKTRGQQVTLSCSPISGHRSVSWYQQTPGQGLQFLFEYFSETQRNKGNFPGRFSGRQFSNSRSEMNVSTLELGDSALYLCASRASGGANVLTFGAGSRLTVL.

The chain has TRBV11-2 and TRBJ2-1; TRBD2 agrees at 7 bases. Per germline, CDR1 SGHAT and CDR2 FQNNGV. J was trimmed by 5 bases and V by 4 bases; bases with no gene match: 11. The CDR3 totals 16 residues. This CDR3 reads CASSSLPLAAHNEQFF. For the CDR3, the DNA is TGTGCCAGCAGCTCATTGCCCCTAGCGGCCCACAATGAGCAGTTCTTC.

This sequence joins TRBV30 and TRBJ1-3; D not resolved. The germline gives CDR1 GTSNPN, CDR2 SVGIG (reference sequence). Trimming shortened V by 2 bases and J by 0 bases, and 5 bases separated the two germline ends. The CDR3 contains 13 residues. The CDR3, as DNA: TGTGCCTGGAGTCCTCTCTCTGGAAACACCATATATTTT. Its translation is CAWSPLSGNTIYF. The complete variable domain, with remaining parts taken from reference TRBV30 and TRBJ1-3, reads SQTIHQWPATLVQPVGSPLSLECTVEGTSNPNLYWYRQAAGRGLQLLFYSVGIGQISSEVPQNLSASRPQDRQFILSSKKLLLSDSGFYLCAWSPLSGNTIYFGEGSWLTVV.

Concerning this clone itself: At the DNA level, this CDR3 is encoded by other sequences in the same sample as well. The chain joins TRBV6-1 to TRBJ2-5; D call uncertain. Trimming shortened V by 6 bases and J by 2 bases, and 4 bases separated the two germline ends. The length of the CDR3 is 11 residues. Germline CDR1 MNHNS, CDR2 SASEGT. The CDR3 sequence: CASRIQETQYF. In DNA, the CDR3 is TGTGCCAGCAGGATACAAGAGACCCAGTACTTC.

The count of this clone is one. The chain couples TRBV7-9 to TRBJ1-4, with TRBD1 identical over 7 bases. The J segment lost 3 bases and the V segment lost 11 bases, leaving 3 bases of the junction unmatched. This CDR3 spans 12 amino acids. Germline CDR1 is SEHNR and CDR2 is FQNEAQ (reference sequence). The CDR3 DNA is TGTGCCTACAGGGGTTCTAATGAAAAACTGTTTTTT. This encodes CAYRGSNEKLFF.

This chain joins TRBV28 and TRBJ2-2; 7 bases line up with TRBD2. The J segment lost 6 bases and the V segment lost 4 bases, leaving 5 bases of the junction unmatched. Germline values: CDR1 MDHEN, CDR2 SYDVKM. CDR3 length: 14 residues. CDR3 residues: CASSSPTSSGELFF. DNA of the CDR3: TGTGCCAGCAGTTCGCCGACTAGCTCCGGGGAGCTGTTTTTT.

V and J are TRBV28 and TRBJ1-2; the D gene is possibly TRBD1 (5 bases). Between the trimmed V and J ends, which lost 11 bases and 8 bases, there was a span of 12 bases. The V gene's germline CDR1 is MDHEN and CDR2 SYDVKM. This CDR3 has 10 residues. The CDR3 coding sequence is TGTGCCGCAGGGTCGGACGGCTACACCTTC. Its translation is CAAGSDGYTF.

CDR3 DNA sequence: TGTGCCAGCAGTGAAGCTAGGGTAACTGGAAACACCATATATTTT. Translation gives CASSEARVTGNTIYF. This chain connects TRBV2 to TRBJ1-3; D remains unclear. Trimming shortened V by 0 bases and J by 2 bases, and 8 bases separated the two germline ends. CDR1 and CDR2 (germline): SNHLY, FYNNEI. The CDR3 is 15 residues long.

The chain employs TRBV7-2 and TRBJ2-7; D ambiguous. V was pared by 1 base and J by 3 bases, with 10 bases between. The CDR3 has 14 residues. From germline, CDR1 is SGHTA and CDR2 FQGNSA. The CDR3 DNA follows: TGTGCCAGCAGCTTAGGTCCACGGCACTACGAGCAGTACTTC. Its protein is CASSLGPRHYEQYF.

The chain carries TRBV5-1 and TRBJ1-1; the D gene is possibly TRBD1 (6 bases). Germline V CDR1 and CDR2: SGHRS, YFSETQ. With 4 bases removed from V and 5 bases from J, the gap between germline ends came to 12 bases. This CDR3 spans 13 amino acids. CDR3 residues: CASSRGSGTEAFF. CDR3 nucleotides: TGCGCCAGCAGCAGGGGGTCAGGGACTGAAGCTTTCTTT.

The CDR3 DNA reads as TGCGCCAGCAGCCTGGAGGGACGGGGCTCCTACGAGCAGTACTTC. This codes for CASSLEGRGSYEQYF. The chain is built from TRBV5-1 and TRBJ2-7, with D possibly TRBD2 on 6 matching bases. The CDR3 runs to 15 residues. Germline loops: CDR1 SGHRS, CDR2 YFSETQ. V was clipped by 4 bases and J by 0 bases, with 14 bases between them.

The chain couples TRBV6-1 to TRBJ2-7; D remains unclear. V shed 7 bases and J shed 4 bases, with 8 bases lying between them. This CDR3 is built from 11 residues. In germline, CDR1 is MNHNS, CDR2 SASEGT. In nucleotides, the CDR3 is TGTGCCAGCATGATTGAATACGAGCAGTACTTC. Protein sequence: CASMIEYEQYF.

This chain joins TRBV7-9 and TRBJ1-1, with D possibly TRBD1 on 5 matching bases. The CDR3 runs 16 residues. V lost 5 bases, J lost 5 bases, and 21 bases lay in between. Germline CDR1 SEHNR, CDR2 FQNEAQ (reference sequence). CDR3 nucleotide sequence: TGTGCCAGCAGCCCCTCCCCGGGGTGGGGGAGGACTGAAGCTTTCTTT. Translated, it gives CASSPSPGWGRTEAFF.

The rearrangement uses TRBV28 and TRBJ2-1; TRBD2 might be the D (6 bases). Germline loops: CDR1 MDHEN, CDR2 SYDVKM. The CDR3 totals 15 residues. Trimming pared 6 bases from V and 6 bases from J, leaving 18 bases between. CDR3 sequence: CASRTTGTHFNEQFF. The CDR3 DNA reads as TGTGCCAGCAGGACTACCGGGACTCATTTCAATGAGCAGTTCTTC.

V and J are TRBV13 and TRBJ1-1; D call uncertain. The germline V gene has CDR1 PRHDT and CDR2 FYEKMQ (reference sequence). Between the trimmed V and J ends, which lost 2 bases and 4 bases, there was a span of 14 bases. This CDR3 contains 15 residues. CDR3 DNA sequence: TGTGCCAGCAGCTTACCGTTCCGGGATGGCACTGAAGCTTTCTTT. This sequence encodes CASSLPFRDGTEAFF.

The CDR3 protein is CASSLGPGGLTGANVLTF. The CDR3, as DNA: TGCGCCAGCAGCTTGGGACCAGGGGGGCTTACTGGGGCCAACGTCCTGACTTTC. This chain joins TRBV5-1 and TRBJ2-6, with a weak D call TRBD1 (7 bases). Trimming took 0 bases from V and 2 from J, leaving 15 bases between them. Germline lookup yields CDR1 SGHRS and CDR2 YFSETQ. The CDR3 totals 18 residues.

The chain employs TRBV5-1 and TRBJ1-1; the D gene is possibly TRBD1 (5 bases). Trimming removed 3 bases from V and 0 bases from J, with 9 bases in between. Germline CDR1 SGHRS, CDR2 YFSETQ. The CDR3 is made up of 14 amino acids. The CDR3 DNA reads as TGCGCCAGCAGCTGGGGACCGATGAACACTGAAGCTTTCTTT. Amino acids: CASSWGPMNTEAFF.

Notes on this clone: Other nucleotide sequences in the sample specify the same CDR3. CDR3 in amino acids: CASSSSGRETQYF. In DNA, the CDR3 is TGTGCCAGCAGCTCGTCCGGGAGAGAGACCCAGTACTTC. The V and J genes are TRBV7-9 and TRBJ2-5; tentatively, D is TRBD2 (6 bases). V lost 4 bases to trimming and J lost 4 bases, with 10 bases between them. This CDR3 region has 13 residues. From germline, CDR1 is SEHNR and CDR2 FQNEAQ (reference sequence).

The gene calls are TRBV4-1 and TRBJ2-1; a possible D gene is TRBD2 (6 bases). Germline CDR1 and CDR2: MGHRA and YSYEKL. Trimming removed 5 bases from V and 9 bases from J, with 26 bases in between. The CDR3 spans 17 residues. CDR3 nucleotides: TGCGCCAGCAGCTTTCACCTGGGGAGGTACCCGAGCGGTGAGCAGTTCTTC. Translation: CASSFHLGRYPSGEQFF.